This TCR beta chain was retrieved from a study of glioma-infiltrating T cells after dendritic cell vaccination. CDR3 length: 15 amino acids. The V gene end was trimmed by 4 bases and the J gene end by 2 bases; junction bases not matched to a gene: 1. Germline V gene data show CDR1 as SGHAT and CDR2 as FQDESV (reference sequence). The assay was immunoSEQ multiplex PCR, and TCRdb's table has in-frame clones only and misses some. The table has over 90,000 clones, roughly 81% seen once. Material: blood, obtained before dendritic cell vaccination. This TCR was sampled from a human donor with glioblastoma. The chain is built from TRBV11-1 and TRBJ2-5; 13 bases align to TRBD2. CDR3 DNA: TGTGCCAGCAGCTCGGGACTAGCGGGGCAAGAGACCCAGTACTTC. This codes for CASSSGLAGQETQYF. Variable domain in full (rest from reference TRBV11-1 and TRBJ2-5): EAEVAQSPRYKITEKSQAVAFWCDPISGHATLYWYRQILGQGPELLVQFQDESVVDDSQLPKDRFSAERLKGVDSTLKIQPAELGDSAMYLCASSSGLAGQETQYFGPGTRLLVL.